This T cell receptor (beta chain) was documented in a study of T cell responses to AZD1222 COVID-19 vaccine. Study conclusions and caveats: Unmutated regions of variants are reportedly targeted by nearly half of spike-specific TCRs. Seropositivity was recorded at baseline in only a handful of AZD1222 recipients.

The CDR3 is 11 amino acids. The ends were cut back, 4 bases at V and 7 bases at J, with 10 bases in the middle. Germline V gives CDR1 GTSNPN, CDR2 SVGIG (reference sequence). Profiled with immunoSEQ multiplex PCR; TCRdb holds only in-frame clones, not every one. Here the sample spans 150,000 to 200,000 clones, almost 90% being singletons. For this clone: Its antigen is unknown.

The clonotype originates from an adult in good health. The rearrangement links TRBV30 to TRBJ1-2; a possible D gene is TRBD1 (5 bases). Here the sequenced sample was peripheral blood, taken on day 0 of AZD1222 vaccination. CDR3 DNA sequence: TGTGCCTGGATGGGGGGGGTTGGCTACACCTTC. This encodes CAWMGGVGYTF.